This TCR beta chain was obtained from a study of T cell responses to AZD1222 COVID-19 vaccine. The study, taken as a whole, reports: Clonal diversity may have been underestimated in mostly white British donors. Baseline seropositivity occurred in only 5 to 7 AZD1222 recipients.

Sequencing was performed with immunoSEQ multiplex PCR; in TCRdb, only in-frame clones are kept and a portion is missing. The data contain some 130,000 clones, roughly nine tenths of them singletons. In regard to this clone: Its matching antigen is unknown.

Between the trimmed V and J ends, which lost 2 bases and 14 bases, there was a span of 6 bases. The CDR3 spans 9 residues. This TCR derives from an adult who received the AZD1222 COVID-19 vaccine. Sample: peripheral blood, taken 28 days after the second AZD1222 dose. V gene TRBV23-1 combines with J gene TRBJ2-5; D unclear. TRBV23-1 is treated as an ORF (open reading frame) with a function not yet certain. For the CDR3, the DNA is TGCGCCAGCAGTCAAGTTCGCTACTTC. This codes for CASSQVRYF.